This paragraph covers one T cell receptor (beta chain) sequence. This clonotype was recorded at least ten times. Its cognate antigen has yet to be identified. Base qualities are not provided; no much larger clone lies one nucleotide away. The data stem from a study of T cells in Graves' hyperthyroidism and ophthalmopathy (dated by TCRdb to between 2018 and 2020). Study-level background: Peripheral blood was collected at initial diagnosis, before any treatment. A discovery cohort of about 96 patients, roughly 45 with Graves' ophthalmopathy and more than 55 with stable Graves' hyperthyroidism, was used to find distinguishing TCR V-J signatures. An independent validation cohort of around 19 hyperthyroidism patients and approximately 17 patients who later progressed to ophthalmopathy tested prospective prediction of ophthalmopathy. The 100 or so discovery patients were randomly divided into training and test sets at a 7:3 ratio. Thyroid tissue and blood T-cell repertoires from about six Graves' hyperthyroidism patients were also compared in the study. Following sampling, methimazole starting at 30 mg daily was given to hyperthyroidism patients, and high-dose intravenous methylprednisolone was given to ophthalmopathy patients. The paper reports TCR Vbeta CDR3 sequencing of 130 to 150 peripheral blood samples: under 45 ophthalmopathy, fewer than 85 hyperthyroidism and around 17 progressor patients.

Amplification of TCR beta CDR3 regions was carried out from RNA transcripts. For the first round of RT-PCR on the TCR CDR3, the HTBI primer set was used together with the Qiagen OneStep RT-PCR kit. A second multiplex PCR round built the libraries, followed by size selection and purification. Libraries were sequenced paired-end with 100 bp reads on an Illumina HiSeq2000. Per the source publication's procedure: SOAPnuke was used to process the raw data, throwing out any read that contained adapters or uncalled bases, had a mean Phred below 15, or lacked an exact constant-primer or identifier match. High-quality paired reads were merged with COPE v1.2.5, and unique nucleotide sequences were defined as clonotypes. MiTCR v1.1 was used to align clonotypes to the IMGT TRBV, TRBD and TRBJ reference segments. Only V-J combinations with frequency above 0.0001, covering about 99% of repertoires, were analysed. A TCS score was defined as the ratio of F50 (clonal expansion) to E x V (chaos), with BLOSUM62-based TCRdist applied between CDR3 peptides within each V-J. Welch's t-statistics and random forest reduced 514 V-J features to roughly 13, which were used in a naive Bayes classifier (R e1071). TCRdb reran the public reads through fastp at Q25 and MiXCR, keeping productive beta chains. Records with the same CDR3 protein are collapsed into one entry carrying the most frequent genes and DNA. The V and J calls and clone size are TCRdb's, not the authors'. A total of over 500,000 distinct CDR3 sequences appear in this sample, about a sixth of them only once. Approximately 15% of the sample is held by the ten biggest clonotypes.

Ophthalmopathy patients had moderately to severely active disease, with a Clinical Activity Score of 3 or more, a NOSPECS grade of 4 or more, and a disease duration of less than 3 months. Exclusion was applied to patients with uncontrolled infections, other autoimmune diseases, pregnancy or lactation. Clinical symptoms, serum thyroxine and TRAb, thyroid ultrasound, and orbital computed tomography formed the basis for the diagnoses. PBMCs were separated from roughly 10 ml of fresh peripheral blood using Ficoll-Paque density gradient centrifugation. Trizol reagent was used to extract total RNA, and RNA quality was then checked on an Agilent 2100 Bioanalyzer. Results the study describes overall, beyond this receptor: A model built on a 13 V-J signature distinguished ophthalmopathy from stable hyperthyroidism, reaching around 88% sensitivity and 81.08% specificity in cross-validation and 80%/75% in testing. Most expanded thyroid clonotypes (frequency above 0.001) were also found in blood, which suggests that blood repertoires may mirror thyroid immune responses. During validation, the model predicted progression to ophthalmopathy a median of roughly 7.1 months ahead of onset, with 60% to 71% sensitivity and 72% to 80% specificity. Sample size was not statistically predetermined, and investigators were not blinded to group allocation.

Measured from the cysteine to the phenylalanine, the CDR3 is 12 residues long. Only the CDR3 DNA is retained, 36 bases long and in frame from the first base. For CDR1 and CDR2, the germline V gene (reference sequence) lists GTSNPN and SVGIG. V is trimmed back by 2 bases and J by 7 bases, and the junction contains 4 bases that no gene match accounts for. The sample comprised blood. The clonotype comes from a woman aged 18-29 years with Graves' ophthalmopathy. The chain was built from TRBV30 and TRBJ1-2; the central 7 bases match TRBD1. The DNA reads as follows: TGTGCCTGGAGTACAGGGGAATCTGGCTACACCTTC. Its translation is CAWSTGESGYTF.